This T cell receptor beta chain was sequenced in a study of shared clonotypes between healthy human individuals. This CDR3 contains 12 residues. Germline lookup yields CDR1 MNHNY and CDR2 SVGAGI (reference sequence). The germline V and J ends were trimmed by 2 bases and 5 bases, with 4 bases remaining between them. The table lists this clone with a count of one. CD8 cells regarded as naive lacked CD45RO, were positively chosen for CCR7, and omitted terminally differentiated effector memory CD45RA+ cells. Libraries were prepared by immunoSEQ multiplex PCR; TCRdb keeps only in-frame clonotypes and omits some of them. The table lists hundreds of thousands of clones, nearly 98% of them singletons.

V is TRBV6-6 and J is TRBJ1-5; no clear D. This receptor was obtained from a man aged 25 to 45 in good health. Sequenced: naive CD8+ T cells sorted from blood. The CDR3, as DNA: TGTGCCAGCAGTTACGGGGATCAGCCCCAGCATTTT. Encoded protein: CASSYGDQPQHF.